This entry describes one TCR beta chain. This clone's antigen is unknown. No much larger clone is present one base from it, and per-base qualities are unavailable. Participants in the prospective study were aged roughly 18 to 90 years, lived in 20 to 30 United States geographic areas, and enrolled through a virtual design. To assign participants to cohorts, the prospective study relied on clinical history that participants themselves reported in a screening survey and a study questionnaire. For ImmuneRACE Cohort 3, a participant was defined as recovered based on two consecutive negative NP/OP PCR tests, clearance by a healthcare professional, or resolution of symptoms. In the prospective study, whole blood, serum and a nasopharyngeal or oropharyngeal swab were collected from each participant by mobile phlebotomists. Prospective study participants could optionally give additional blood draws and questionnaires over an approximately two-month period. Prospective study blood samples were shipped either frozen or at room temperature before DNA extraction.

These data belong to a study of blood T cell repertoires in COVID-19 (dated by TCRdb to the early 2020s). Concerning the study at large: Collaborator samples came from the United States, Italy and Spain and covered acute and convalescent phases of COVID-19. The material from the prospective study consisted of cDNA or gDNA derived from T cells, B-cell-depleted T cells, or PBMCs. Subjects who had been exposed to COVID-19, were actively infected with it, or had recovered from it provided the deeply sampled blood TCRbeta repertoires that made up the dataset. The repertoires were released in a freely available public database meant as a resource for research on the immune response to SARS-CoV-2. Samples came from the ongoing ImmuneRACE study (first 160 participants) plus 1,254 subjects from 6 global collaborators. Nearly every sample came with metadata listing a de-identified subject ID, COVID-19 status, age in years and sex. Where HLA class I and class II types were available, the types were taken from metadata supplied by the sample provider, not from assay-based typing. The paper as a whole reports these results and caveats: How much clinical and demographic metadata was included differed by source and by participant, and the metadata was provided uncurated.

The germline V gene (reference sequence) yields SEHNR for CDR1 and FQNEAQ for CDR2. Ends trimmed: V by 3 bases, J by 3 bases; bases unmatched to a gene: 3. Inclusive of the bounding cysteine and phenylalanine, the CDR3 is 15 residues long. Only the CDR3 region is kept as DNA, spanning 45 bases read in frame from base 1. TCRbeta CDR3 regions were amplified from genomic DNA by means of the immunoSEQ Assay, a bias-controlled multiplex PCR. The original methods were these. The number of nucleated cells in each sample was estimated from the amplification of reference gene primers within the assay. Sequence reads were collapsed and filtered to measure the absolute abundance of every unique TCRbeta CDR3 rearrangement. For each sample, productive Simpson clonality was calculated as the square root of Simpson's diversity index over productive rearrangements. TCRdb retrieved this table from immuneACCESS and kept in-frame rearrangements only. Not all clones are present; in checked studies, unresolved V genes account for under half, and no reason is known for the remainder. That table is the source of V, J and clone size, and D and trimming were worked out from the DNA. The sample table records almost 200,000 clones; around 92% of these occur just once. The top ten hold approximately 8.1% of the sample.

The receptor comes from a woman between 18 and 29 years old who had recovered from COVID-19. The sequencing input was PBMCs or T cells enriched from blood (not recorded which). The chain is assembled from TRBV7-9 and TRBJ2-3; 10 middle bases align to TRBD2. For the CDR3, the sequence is CASSLVSGGTDTQYF. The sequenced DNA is TGTGCCAGCAGCTTGGTTAGCGGGGGGACAGATACGCAGTATTTT.